This T cell receptor (beta chain) was captured in a study of graft-versus-host responses after intestinal transplantation. In germline, CDR1 is SGHDN, CDR2 FVKESK. The CDR3 contains 15 residues. Trimming removed 1 base from V and 10 bases from J, with 19 bases in between. The table came from immunoSEQ multiplex PCR; TCRdb's copy has only in-frame clones and leaves some out. The data contain fewer than 25,000 clones, about 45% of them singletons. Responders that carried the CFSE label, roughly 200,000 of them, were plated with roughly 200,000 irradiated, violet-dye-labeled stimulator cells. The sequence came from a human patient who was an organ donor for intestinal transplantation. The rearrangement uses TRBV14 and TRBJ1-1; D gene ambiguous. The sample was alloreactive CD8+ T cells from a mixed lymphocyte reaction culture, taken before transplantation. Subset described: CFSE-low proliferating T cells sorted from roughly six-day pre-transplant mixed lymphocyte reaction (GvH or HvG direction). CDR3 coding DNA: TGTGCCAGCAGCCAAGGAATCGGGATAGTCACCGGAGCTTTCTTT. It is translated as CASSQGIGIVTGAFF.